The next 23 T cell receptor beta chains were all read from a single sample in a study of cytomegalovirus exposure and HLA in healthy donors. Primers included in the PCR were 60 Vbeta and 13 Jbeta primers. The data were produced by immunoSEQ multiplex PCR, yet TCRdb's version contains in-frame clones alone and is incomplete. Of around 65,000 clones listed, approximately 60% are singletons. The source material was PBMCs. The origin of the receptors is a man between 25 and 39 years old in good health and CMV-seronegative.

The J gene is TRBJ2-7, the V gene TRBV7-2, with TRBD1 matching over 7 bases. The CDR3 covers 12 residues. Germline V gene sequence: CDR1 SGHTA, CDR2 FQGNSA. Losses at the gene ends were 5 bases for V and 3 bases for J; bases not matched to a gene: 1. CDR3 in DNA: TGTGCCAGCAGCGGGGACAGCTACGAGCAGTACTTC. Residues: CASSGDSYEQYF.

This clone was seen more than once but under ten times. CDR3 sequence: CASSLGGQGPGYEQYF. The CDR3 nucleotides are TGTGCCAGCAGCTTGGGTGGACAGGGGCCGGGCTACGAGCAGTACTTC. V gene TRBV5-6 combines with J gene TRBJ2-7; TRBD1 matches at 9 bases. J gave up 3 bases and V 0 bases, and 7 bases lay outside the gene matches. The length of the CDR3 is 16 residues. Per the germline V gene, CDR1 is SGHDT and CDR2 is YYEEEE.

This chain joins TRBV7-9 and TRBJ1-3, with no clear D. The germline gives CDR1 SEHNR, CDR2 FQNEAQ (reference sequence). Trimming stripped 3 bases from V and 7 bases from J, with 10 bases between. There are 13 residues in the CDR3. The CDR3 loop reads CASSFAGNNTIYF. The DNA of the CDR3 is TGTGCCAGCAGCTTCGCCGGGAACAACACCATATATTTT.

CDR3: CASTSTGEEAGELFF. CDR3 DNA sequence: TGTGCCAGCACCTCGACAGGGGAGGAGGCCGGGGAGCTGTTTTTT. The chain carries TRBV4-2 and TRBJ2-2; 8 positions agree with TRBD1. V lost 7 bases and J lost 6; bases outside the gene matches: 10. The CDR3 is made up of 15 amino acids. Germline lookup yields CDR1 LGHNA and CDR2 YNFKEQ.

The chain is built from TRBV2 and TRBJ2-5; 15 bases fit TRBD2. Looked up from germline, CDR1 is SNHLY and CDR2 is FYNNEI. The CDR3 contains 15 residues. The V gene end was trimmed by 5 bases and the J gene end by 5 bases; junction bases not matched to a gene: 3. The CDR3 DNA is TGTGCCAGCAGTTGGACTAGCGGGGGGGCTGAGACCCAGTACTTC. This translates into CASSWTSGGAETQYF.

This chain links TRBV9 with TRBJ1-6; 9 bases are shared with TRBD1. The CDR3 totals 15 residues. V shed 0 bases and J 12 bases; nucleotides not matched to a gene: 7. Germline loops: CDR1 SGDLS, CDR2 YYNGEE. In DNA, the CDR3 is TGTGCCAGCAGCGTAGGGACAGGGGATTTAGAACCCCTCCACTTT. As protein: CASSVGTGDLEPLHF.

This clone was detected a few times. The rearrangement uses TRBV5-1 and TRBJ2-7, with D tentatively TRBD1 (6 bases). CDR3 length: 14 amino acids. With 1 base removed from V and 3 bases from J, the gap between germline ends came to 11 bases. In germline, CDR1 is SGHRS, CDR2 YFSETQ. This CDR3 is CASSLRDTHYEQYF. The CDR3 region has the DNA TGCGCCAGCAGCTTGCGGGACACCCACTACGAGCAGTACTTC.

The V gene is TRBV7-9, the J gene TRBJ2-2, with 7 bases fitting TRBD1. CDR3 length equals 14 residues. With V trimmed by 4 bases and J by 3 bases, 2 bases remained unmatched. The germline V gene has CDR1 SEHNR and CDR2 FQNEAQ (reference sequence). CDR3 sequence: CASSSTGDTGELFF. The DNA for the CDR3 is TGTGCCAGCAGCTCTACAGGGGACACCGGGGAGCTGTTTTTT.

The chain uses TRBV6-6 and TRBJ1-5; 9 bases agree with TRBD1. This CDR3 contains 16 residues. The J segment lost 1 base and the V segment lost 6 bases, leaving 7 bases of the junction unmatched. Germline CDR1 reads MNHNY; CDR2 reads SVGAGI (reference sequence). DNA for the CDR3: TGTGCCAGCAGATTAAGGGGACAGGGAAGCAATCAGCCCCAGCATTTT. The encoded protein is CASRLRGQGSNQPQHF.

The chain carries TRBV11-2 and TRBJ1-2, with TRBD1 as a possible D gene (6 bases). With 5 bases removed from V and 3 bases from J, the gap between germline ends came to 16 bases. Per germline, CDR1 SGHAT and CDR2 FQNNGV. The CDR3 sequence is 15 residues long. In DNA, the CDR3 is TGTGCCAGCAGCCCTCCACAGGGAACGGACTATGGCTACACCTTC. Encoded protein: CASSPPQGTDYGYTF. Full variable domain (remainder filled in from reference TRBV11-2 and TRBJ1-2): EAGVAQSPRYKIIEKRQSVAFWCNPISGHATLYWYQQILGQGPKLLIQFQNNGVVDDSQLPKDRFSAERLKGVDSTLKIQPAKLEDSAVYLCASSPPQGTDYGYTFGSGTRLTVV.

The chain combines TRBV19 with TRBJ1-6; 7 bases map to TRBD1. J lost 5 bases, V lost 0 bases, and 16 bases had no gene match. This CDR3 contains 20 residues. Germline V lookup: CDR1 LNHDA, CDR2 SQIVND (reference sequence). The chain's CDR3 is CASSIDDVSKGTDNNSPLHF. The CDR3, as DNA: TGTGCCAGTAGTATAGATGATGTCTCAAAGGGGACAGATAATAATTCACCCCTCCACTTT.

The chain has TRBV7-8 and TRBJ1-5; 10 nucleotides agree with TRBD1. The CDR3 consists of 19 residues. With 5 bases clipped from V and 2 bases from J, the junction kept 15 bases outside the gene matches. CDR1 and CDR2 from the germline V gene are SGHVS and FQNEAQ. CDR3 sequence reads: CASSVLGGQGEGGNQPQHF. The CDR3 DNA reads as TGTGCCAGCAGCGTTTTAGGCGGACAGGGGGAAGGGGGCAATCAGCCCCAGCATTTT.

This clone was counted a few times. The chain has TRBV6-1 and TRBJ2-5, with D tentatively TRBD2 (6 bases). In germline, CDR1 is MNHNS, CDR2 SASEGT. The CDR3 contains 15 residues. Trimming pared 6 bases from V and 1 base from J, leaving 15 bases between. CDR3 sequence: CASSASAGSQETQYF. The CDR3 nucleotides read TGTGCCAGCAGCGCCTCGGCGGGGTCCCAAGAGACCCAGTACTTC.

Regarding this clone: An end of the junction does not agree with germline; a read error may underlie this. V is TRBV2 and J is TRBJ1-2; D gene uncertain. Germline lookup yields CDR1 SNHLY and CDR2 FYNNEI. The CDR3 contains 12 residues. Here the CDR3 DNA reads TGTGCCAGCAGCGAAGGGCGGGTGGGCTACACCTTC. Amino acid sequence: CASSEGRVGYTF.

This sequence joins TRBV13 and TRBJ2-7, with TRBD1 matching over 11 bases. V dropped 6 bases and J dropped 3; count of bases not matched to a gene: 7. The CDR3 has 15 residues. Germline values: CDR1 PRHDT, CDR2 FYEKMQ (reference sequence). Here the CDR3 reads CASSRPGTGGYEQYF. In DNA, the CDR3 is TGTGCCAGCAGTCGTCCCGGGACAGGGGGCTACGAGCAGTACTTC. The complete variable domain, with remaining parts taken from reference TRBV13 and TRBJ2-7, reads AAGVIQSPRHLIKEKRETATLKCYPIPRHDTVYWYQQGPGQDPQFLISFYEKMQSDKGSIPDRFSAQQFSDYHSELNMSSLELGDSALYFCASSRPGTGGYEQYFGPGTRLTVT.

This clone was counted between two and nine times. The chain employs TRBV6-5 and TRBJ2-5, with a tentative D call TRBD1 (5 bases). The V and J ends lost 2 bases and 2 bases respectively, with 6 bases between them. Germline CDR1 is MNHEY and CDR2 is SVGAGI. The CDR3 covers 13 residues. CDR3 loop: CASSYDRQETQYF. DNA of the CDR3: TGTGCCAGCAGTTACGACAGACAAGAGACCCAGTACTTC.

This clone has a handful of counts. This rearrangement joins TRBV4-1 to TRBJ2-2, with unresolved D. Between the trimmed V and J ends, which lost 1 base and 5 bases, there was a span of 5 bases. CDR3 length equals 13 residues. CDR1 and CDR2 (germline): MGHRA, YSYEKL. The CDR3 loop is CASSQVRTGELFF. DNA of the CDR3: TGCGCCAGCAGCCAAGTGAGAACCGGGGAGCTGTTTTTT.

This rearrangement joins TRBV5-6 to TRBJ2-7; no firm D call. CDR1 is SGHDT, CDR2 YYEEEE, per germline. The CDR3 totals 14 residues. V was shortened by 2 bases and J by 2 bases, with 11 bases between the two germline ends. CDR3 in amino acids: CASSFPQQPYEQYF. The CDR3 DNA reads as TGTGCCAGCAGCTTCCCTCAACAGCCCTACGAGCAGTACTTC.

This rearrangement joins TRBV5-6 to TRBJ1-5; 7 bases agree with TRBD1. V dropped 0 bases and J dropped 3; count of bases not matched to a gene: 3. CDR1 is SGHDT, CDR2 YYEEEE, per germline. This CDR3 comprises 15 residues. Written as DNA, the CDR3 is TGTGCCAGCAGCTTGGCGGGACAGTTCAATCAGCCCCAGCATTTT. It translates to CASSLAGQFNQPQHF.

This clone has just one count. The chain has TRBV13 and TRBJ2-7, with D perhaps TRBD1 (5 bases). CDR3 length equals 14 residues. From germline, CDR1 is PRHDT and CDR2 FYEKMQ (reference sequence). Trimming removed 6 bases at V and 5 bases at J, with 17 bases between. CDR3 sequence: CASSWTSQGDEQYF. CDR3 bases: TGTGCCAGCAGTTGGACATCTCAGGGCGACGAGCAGTACTTC.

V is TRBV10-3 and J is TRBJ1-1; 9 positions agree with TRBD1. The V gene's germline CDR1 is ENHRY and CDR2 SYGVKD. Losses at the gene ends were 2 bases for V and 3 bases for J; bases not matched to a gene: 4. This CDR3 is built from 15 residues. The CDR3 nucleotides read TGTGCCATCAGTGAGCCCGACAGGGGGTACACTGAAGCTTTCTTT. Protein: CAISEPDRGYTEAFF.

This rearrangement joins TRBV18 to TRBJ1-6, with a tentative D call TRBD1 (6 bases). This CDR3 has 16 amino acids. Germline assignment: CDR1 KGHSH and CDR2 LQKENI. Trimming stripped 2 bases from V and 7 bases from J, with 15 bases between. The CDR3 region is CASSPKGVKSNSPLHF. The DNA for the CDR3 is TGTGCCAGCTCACCAAAGGGGGTCAAGTCGAATTCACCCCTCCACTTT.

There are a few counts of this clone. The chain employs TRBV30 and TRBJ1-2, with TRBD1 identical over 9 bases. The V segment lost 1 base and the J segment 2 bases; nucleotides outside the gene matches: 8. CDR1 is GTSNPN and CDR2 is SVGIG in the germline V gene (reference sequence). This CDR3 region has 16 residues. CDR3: CAWSAGTGRFNYGYTF. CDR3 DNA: TGTGCCTGGAGTGCCGGGACAGGGCGATTCAACTATGGCTACACCTTC.